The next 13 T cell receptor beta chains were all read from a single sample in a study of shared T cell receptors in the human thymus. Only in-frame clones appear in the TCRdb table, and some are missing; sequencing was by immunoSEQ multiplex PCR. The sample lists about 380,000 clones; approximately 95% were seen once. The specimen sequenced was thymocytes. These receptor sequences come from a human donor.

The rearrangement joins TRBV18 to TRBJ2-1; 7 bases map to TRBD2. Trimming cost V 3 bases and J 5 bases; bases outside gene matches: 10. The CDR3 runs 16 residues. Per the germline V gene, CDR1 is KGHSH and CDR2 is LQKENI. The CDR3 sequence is CASSPGRDYDNNEQFF. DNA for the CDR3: TGTGCCAGCTCACCCGGCCGGGACTATGACAACAATGAGCAGTTCTTC.

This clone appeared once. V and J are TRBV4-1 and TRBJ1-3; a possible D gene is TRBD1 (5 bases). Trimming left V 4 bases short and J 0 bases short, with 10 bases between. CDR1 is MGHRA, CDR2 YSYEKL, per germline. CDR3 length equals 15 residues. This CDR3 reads CASSLGGSSGNTIYF. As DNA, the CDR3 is TGCGCCAGCAGCCTGGGGGGGAGCTCTGGAAACACCATATATTTT.

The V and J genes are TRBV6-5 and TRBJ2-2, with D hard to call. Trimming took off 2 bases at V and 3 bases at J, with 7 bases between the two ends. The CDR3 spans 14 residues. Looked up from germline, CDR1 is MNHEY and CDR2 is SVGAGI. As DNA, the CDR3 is TGTGCCAGCAGTTACCGGCGCCACACCGGGGAGCTGTTTTTT. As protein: CASSYRRHTGELFF.

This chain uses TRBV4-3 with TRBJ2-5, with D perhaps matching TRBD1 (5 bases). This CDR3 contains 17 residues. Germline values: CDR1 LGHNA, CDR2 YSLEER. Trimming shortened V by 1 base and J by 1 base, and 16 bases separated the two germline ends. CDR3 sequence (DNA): TGCGCCAGCAGCCAAGGCGAACAGGTTCCCTTCCAAGAGACCCAGTACTTC. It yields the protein CASSQGEQVPFQETQYF.

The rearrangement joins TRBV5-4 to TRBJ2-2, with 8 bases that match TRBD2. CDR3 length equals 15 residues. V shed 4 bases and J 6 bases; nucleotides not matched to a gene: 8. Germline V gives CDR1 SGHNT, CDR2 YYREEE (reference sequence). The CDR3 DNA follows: TGTGCCAGCAGCCCCCCGGACGGGAGGGCCGGGGAGCTGTTTTTT. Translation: CASSPPDGRAGELFF.

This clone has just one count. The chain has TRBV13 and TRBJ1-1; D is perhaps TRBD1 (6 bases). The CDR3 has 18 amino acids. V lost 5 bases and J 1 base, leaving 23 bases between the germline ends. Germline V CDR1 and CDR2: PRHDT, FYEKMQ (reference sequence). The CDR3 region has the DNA TGTGCCAGCAGCCCAAAATCCAGAGGGTCCAGGGGGAACACTGAAGCTTTCTTT. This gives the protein CASSPKSRGSRGNTEAFF. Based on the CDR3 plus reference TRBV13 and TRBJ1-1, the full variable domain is AAGVIQSPRHLIKEKRETATLKCYPIPRHDTVYWYQQGPGQDPQFLISFYEKMQSDKGSIPDRFSAQQFSDYHSELNMSSLELGDSALYFCASSPKSRGSRGNTEAFFGQGTRLTVV.

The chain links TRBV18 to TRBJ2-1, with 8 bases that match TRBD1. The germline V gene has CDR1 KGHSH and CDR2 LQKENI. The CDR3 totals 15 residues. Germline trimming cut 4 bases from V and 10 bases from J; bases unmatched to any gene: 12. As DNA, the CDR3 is TGTGCCAGCTCACTTTCCGGACAGGGATCAATGGAGCAGTTCTTC. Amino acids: CASSLSGQGSMEQFF. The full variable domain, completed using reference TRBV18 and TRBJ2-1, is NAGVMQNPRHLVRRRGQEARLRCSPMKGHSHVYWYRQLPEEGLKFMVYLQKENIIDESGMPKERFSAEFPKEGPSILRIQQVVRGDSAAYFCASSLSGQGSMEQFFGPGTRLTVL.

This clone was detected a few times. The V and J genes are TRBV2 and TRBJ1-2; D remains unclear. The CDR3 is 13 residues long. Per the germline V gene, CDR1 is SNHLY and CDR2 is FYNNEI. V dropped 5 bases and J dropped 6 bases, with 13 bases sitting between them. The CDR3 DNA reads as TGTGCCAGCAGTTCTGCTGTCAGACATGGCTACACCTTC. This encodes CASSSAVRHGYTF. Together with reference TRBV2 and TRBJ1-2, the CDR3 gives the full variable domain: EPEVTQTPSHQVTQMGQEVILRCVPISNHLYFYWYRQILGQKVEFLVSFYNNEISEKSEIFDDQFSVERPDGSNFTLKIRSTKLEDSAMYFCASSSAVRHGYTFGSGTRLTVV.

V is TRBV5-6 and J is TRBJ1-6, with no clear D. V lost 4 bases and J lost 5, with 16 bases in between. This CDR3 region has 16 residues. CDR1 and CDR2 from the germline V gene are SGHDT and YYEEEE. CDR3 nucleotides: TGTGCCAGCAGCCAAGGACCCCTGGGCGATAATTCACCCCTCCACTTT. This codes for CASSQGPLGDNSPLHF.

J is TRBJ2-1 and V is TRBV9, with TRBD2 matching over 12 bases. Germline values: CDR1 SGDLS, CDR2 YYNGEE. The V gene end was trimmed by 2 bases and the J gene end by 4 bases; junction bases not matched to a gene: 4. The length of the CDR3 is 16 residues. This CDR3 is CASSVPGLAGYNEQFF. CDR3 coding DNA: TGTGCCAGCAGCGTCCCTGGACTAGCGGGATACAATGAGCAGTTCTTC.

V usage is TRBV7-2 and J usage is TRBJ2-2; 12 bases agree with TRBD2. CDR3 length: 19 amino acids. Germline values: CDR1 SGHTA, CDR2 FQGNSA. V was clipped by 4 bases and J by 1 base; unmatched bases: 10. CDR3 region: CASSYRLAGVPLNTGELFF. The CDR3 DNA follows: TGTGCCAGCAGCTACCGACTAGCGGGAGTCCCACTGAACACCGGGGAGCTGTTTTTT.

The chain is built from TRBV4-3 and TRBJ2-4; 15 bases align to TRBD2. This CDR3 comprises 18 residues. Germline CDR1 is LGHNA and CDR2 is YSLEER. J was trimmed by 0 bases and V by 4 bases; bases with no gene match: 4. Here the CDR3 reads CASSLGTSGRLAKNIQYF. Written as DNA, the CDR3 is TGCGCCAGCAGCCTTGGGACTAGCGGGAGGTTAGCCAAAAACATTCAGTACTTC.

The CDR3 loop reads CASSLGAGVGTGELFF. Here the CDR3 DNA reads TGTGCCAGCAGCTTAGGGGCGGGAGTAGGAACCGGGGAGCTGTTTTTT. The chain has TRBV7-3 and TRBJ2-2; 7 bases map to TRBD2. This CDR3 is 16 amino acids long. V lost 2 bases to trimming and J lost 5 bases; unmatched junction nucleotides: 8. The germline V gene encodes CDR1 SGHTA and CDR2 FQGTGA.